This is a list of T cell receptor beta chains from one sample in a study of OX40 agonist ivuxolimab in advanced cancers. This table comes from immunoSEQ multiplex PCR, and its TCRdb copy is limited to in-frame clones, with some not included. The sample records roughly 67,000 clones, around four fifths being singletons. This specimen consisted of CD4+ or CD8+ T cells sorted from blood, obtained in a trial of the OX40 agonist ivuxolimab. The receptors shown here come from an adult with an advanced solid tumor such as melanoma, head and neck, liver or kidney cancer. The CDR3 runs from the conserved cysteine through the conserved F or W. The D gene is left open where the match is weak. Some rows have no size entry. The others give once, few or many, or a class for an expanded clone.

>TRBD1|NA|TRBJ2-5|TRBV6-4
CASRGYRGKTQYF
TGTGCCAGCAGGGGGTACAGGGGAAAGACCCAGTACTTC
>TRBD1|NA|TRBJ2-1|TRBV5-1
CASGQGARYNEQFF
TGCGCCAGCGGCCAGGGGGCGCGGTACAATGAGCAGTTCTTC
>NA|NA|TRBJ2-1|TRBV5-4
CASSPPGNNEQFF
TGCGCCAGCAGCCCCCCAGGGAACAATGAGCAGTTCTTC
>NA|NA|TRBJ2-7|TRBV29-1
CSVHKAGEQYF
TGCAGCGTCCATAAAGCGGGCGAGCAGTACTTC
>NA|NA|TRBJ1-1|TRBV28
CASSLRTAEAFF
TGTGCCAGCAGTTTAAGGACAGCTGAAGCTTTCTTT
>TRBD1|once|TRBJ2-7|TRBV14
CASSPFLTGGADEQYF
TGTGCCAGCAGCCCCTTCCTGACAGGGGGCGCGGACGAGCAGTACTTC
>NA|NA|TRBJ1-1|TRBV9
CASSVEGRGAGAEAFF
TGTGCCAGCAGCGTAGAGGGGCGGGGCGCGGGGGCTGAAGCTTTCTTT
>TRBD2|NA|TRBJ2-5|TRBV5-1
CASSQGLASYQETQYF
TGCGCCAGCAGCCAGGGACTAGCGTCGTACCAAGAGACCCAGTACTTC
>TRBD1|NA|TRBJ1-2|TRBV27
CASSLLDRGYGYTF
TGTGCCAGCAGTTTACTCGACAGGGGGTATGGCTACACCTTC
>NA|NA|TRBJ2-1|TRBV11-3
CASSLSLGLMLRDEQFF
TGTGCCAGCAGCTTAAGTTTAGGACTGATGTTACGAGATGAGCAGTTCTTC
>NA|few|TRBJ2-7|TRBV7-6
CASSLASGSNSYEQYF
TGTGCCAGCAGCTTAGCAAGCGGATCCAACTCCTACGAGCAGTACTTC
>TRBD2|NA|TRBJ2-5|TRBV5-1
CASSPGTSGRGETQYF
TGCGCCAGCAGCCCGGGGACTAGCGGGAGAGGCGAGACCCAGTACTTC
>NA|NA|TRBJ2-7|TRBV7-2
CASTPESSYEQYF
TGTGCCAGCACACCGGAGAGCTCCTACGAGCAGTACTTC
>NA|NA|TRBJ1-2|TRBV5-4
CASSLWGARGYTF
TGTGCCAGCAGCTTGTGGGGGGCGCGGGGCTACACCTTC
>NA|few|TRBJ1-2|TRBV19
CASSGGRYYGYTF
TGTGCCAGTAGTGGAGGACGATACTATGGCTACACCTTC
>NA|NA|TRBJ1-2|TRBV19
CASQPGPRAKGGLGYTF
TGTGCCAGCCAGCCGGGACCTCGGGCAAAAGGGGGTCTTGGCTACACCTTC
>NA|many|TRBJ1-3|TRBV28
CASSLELGNGNTIYF
TGTGCCAGCAGTTTAGAATTGGGGAATGGAAACACCATATATTTT
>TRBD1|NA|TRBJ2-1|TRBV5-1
CASSRKTGQTYNEQFF
TGCGCCAGCAGCCGAAAGACGGGACAGACGTACAATGAGCAGTTCTTC
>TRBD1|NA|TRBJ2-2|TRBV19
CASNPGQYTGELFF
TGTGCCAGTAATCCGGGACAGTACACCGGGGAGCTGTTTTTT
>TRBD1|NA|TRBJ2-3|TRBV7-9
CASSPRDRGTDTQYF
TGTGCCAGCAGCCCCCGGGACAGGGGGACAGATACGCAGTATTTT
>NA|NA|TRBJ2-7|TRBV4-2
CASSQEALEGEQYF
TGTGCCAGCAGCCAAGAAGCACTAGAGGGGGAGCAGTACTTC
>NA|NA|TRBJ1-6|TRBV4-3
CASSQEAVNSPLHF
TGCGCCAGCAGCCAAGAAGCCGTTAATTCACCCCTCCACTTT
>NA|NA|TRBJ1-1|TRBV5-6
CASSLGSTGWWSTEAFF
TGTGCCAGCAGCTTGGGTTCTACAGGGTGGTGGAGCACTGAAGCTTTCTTT